A single TCR beta chain is shown here with its context. Its matching antigen is unknown. These data are taken from a study of blood T cells in healthy people across ages. General observations from the study: Long-lived and aged donors differed, with more naive CD4+ cells and higher diversity in the long-lived.

With a J-beta primer mix and a sample-barcoded 5' primer, a second PCR ran roughly 7 to 11 cycles. From the 5' RACE reads, TCRdb called clonotypes with MiXCR, one entry per CDR3 protein. The sample has some 1.1 million distinct CDR3 sequences; roughly two fifths are singletons. The germline V and J ends were trimmed by 4 bases and 10 bases, with 20 bases remaining between them. The CDR3 loop spans 14 amino acids. Germline loops: CDR1 SGHRS, CDR2 YFSETQ. The clonotype originates from a young man in good health. The sample comprised blood. V is TRBV5-1 and J is TRBJ1-1; no clear D. For the CDR3, the DNA is TGCGCCAGCAGCGCGGGTGGACCAGTCAAACCAGCTTTCTTT. This gives the protein CASSAGGPVKPAFF.